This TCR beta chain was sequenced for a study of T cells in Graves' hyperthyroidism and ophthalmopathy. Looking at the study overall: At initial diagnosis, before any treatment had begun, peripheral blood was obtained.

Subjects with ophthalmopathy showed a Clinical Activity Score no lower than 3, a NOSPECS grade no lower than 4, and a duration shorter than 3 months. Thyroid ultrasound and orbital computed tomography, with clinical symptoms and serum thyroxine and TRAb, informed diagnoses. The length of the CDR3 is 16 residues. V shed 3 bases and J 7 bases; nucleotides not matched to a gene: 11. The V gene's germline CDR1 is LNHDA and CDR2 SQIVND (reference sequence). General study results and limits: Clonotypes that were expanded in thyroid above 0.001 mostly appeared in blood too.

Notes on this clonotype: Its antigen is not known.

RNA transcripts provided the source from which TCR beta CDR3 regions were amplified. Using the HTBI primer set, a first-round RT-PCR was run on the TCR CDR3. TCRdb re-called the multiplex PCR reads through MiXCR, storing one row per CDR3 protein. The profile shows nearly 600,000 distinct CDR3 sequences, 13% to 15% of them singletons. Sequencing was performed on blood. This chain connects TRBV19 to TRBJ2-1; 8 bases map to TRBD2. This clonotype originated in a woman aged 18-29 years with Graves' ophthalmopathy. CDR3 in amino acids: CASSIRAGGVGNEQFF. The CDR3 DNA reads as TGTGCCAGTAGTATTAGGGCGGGAGGAGTGGGAAATGAGCAGTTCTTC.